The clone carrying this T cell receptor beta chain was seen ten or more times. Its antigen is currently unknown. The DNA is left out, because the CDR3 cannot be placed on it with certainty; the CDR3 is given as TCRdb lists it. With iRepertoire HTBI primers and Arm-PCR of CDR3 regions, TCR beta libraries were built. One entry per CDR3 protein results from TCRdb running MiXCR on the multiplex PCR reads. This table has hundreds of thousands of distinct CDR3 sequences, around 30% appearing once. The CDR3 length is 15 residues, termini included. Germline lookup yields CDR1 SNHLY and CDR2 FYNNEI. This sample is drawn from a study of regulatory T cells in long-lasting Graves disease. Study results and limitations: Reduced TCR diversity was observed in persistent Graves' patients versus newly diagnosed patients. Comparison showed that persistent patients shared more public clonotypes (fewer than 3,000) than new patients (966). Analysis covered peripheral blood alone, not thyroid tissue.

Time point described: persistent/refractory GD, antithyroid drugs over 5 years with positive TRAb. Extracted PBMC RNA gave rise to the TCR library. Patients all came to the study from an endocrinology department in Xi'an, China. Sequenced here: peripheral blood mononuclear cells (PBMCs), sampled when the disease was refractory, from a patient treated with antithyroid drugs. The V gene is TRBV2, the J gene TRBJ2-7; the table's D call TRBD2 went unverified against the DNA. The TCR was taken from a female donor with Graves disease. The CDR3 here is CASILGSGPTYEQYF.